The clone carrying this TCR beta chain was detected once. Its antigen is undetermined. This specimen comes from a study of cytomegalovirus exposure and HLA in healthy donors. At the level of the study: Of some 360 genotyped donors, roughly 86% clustered with self-reported Caucasian donors.

CDR1 and CDR2 (germline): SGHTA, FQGNSA. V lost 1 base and J lost 4; bases outside the gene matches: 4. This CDR3 region has 16 residues. Findings and caveats of the study: A later analysis by the authors found several of the most significant clusters apparently linked to common viral pathogens. The study labeled about 160 TCR beta chains cytomegalovirus-associated. Most subjects had HLA-A and HLA-B alleles reportedly predicted accurately by TCR beta sequences.

The PCR was carried out with 60 Vbeta primers and 13 Jbeta primers. The protocol was immunoSEQ multiplex PCR, while the TCRdb copy is restricted to in-frame clones and leaves out a portion. The data hold about 130,000 clones, with about 74% observed a single time. The receptor was derived from a woman between 50 and 59 years old in good health and CMV-seropositive. The chain employs TRBV7-2 and TRBJ1-1, with 12 positions matching TRBD1. Sequences were obtained from PBMCs. CDR3 loop: CASSLGGQGAGTEAFF. Here the CDR3 DNA reads TGTGCCAGCAGCTTAGGGGGACAGGGGGCGGGCACTGAAGCTTTCTTT.